This entry concerns a single TCR beta chain. Its specificity is not known. The CDR3 has 19 residues. Trimming left V 2 bases short and J 3 bases short, with 20 bases between. CDR1 MNHEY and CDR2 SMNVEV come from the germline V gene (reference sequence). The sample belongs to a study of T cells in localized non-small cell lung cancer. General study points: Compared with tumor, uninvolved adjacent lung displayed greater T cell clonality, ranking highest overall. Longer overall survival was seen with higher T cell density measured in blood. In adjacent lung, a median around 52 of the top 100 tumor clones were found.

Measured with immunoSEQ multiplex PCR; TCRdb has only the in-frame clones, and not every one. The sample contains 45,000 to 70,000 clones, around 86% of which appear only once. The source was peripheral blood, collected before any cancer treatment. The receptor comes from a woman aged 40-75 years with stage I lung adenocarcinoma. The chain recombines TRBV27 with TRBJ2-6, with D perhaps TRBD1 (6 bases). The CDR3 region is CASSLKAPRKGVGANVLTF. DNA for the CDR3: TGTGCCAGCAGTTTAAAAGCGCCCCGAAAGGGGGTTGGGGCCAACGTCCTGACTTTC.